This entry lists 18 T cell receptor beta chains sequenced from one sample in a study of cytomegalovirus exposure and HLA in healthy donors. It was with 60 Vbeta and 13 Jbeta primers that the PCR ran. Method: immunoSEQ multiplex PCR; TCRdb's copy keeps in-frame clones and lacks some. The table has 200,000 or so clones, 82% seen once. Sequenced: PBMCs. Receptors originate from a boy between 2 and 15 years old in good health and CMV-seronegative.

This chain connects TRBV27 to TRBJ2-1; TRBD1 is a possible D gene (5 bases). The ends were cut back, 8 bases at V and 0 bases at J, with 14 bases in the middle. The germline V gene has CDR1 MNHEY and CDR2 SMNVEV (reference sequence). The CDR3 runs 15 residues. In nucleotides, the CDR3 is TGTGCCAGCGCCCCTCAGGGAAGCTCCTACAATGAGCAGTTCTTC. Protein sequence: CASAPQGSSYNEQFF.

In its sample, this clone was seen a few times. The chain combines TRBV4-1 with TRBJ2-5, with a tentative D call TRBD1 (6 bases). Germline V CDR1 and CDR2: MGHRA, YSYEKL. Trimming removed 1 base from V and 3 bases from J, with 12 bases in between. The CDR3 extends over 15 amino acids. Written as DNA, the CDR3 is TGCGCCAGCAGCCAAGTTGGTGCAGGGGAAGAGACCCAGTACTTC. It translates to CASSQVGAGEETQYF.

J is TRBJ2-7 and V is TRBV5-1, with D possibly matching TRBD2 (5 bases). V dropped 0 bases and J dropped 3 bases, with 10 bases sitting between them. The CDR3 runs 14 residues. Germline V gives CDR1 SGHRS, CDR2 YFSETQ. CDR3 loop: CASSLEPADYEQYF. In DNA form, the CDR3 reads TGCGCCAGCAGCTTGGAGCCAGCGGACTACGAGCAGTACTTC. Variable domain in full (rest from reference TRBV5-1 and TRBJ2-7): KAGVTQTPRYLIKTRGQQVTLSCSPISGHRSVSWYQQTPGQGLQFLFEYFSETQRNKGNFPGRFSGRQFSNSRSEMNVSTLELGDSALYLCASSLEPADYEQYFGPGTRLTVT.

This sequence joins TRBV6-6 and TRBJ1-4, with 7 bases identical to TRBD1. Per the germline V gene, CDR1 is MNHNY and CDR2 is SVGAGI (reference sequence). This CDR3 contains 14 residues. The trim removed 2 bases at V and 6 bases at J, leaving 3 bases unmatched. CDR3 residues: CASSYRTGYEKLFF. In nucleotides, the CDR3 is TGTGCCAGCAGTTACCGGACAGGATATGAAAAACTGTTTTTT.

The chain recombines TRBV7-3 with TRBJ2-1, with 7 bases aligning to TRBD1. From germline, CDR1 is SGHTA and CDR2 FQGTGA. The CDR3 is 14 residues long. After removal of 5 bases from V and 7 bases from J, the junction contained 8 bases not matched to a gene. CDR3 DNA: TGTGCCAGCAGCCCGGACAGGTTGTCAAATGAGCAGTTCTTC. Amino acid sequence: CASSPDRLSNEQFF.

The chain uses TRBV2 and TRBJ1-1; D not resolved. V shed 6 bases and J shed 1 base, with 9 bases lying between them. The CDR3 is made up of 13 amino acids. Germline values: CDR1 SNHLY, CDR2 FYNNEI. CDR3 bases: TGTGCCAGCAGCATGGAGAGGAACACTGAAGCTTTCTTT. The encoded protein is CASSMERNTEAFF.

The J gene is TRBJ1-2, the V gene TRBV27; 9 nucleotides line up with TRBD1. There are 14 residues in the CDR3. V trimming: 6 bases; J trimming: 3 bases; junction bases outside the gene matches: 5. Looked up from germline, CDR1 is MNHEY and CDR2 is SMNVEV (reference sequence). The CDR3 loop is CASRLTGGDYGYTF. CDR3 in DNA: TGTGCCAGCAGACTGACAGGGGGGGACTATGGCTACACCTTC.

The CDR3 protein is CASSPAPGQGGDEQFF. The CDR3 DNA reads TGCGCCAGCAGCCCGGCGCCGGGACAGGGAGGGGATGAGCAGTTCTTC. This rearrangement joins TRBV5-1 to TRBJ2-1; 9 bases fit TRBD1. The ends lost 4 bases at V and 8 bases at J; junction bases unmatched: 13. CDR3 length: 16 amino acids. Germline CDR1 reads SGHRS; CDR2 reads YFSETQ.

The J gene is TRBJ2-7, the V gene TRBV6-1, with 7 bases matching TRBD1. Germline assignment: CDR1 MNHNS and CDR2 SASEGT. The CDR3 extends over 13 amino acids. With 10 bases clipped from V and 2 bases from J, the junction kept 8 bases outside the gene matches. As DNA, the CDR3 is TGTGCCACACAGGGACAGACGGCCTACGAGCAGTACTTC. Its translation: CATQGQTAYEQYF.

The gene calls are TRBV6-1 and TRBJ1-6; D unclear. The CDR3 extends over 15 amino acids. CDR1 and CDR2 from the germline V gene are MNHNS and SASEGT. The germline V and J ends were trimmed by 8 bases and 0 bases, with 11 bases remaining between them. Written as DNA, the CDR3 is TGTGCCAGCGAAAGCGGGAGCTCCTATAATTCACCCCTCCACTTT. Translated, it gives CASESGSSYNSPLHF.

The chain couples TRBV4-3 to TRBJ1-1, with a weak D call TRBD1 (5 bases). The CDR3 extends over 15 amino acids. V was pared by 0 bases and J by 1 base, with 9 bases between. The germline V gene has CDR1 LGHNA and CDR2 YSLEER. The CDR3 protein is CASSQDNRWNTEAFF. CDR3 DNA: TGCGCCAGCAGCCAAGATAACAGGTGGAACACTGAAGCTTTCTTT.

The rearrangement joins TRBV5-1 to TRBJ1-6; D is uncertain. The germline V gene encodes CDR1 SGHRS and CDR2 YFSETQ. Trimming took 0 bases from V and 3 from J, leaving 7 bases between them. The CDR3 has 15 amino acids. The CDR3 DNA sequence: TGCGCCAGCAGCTTGGGAGGTGGCTATAATTCACCCCTCCACTTT. It is translated as CASSLGGGYNSPLHF.

The genes are TRBV4-1 and TRBJ1-3; 7 nucleotides align to TRBD1. The CDR3 is 21 amino acids. J was trimmed by 1 base and V by 1 base; bases with no gene match: 19. Germline V CDR1 and CDR2: MGHRA, YSYEKL. The CDR3 loop reads CASSQGYFSLRGPISGNTIYF. CDR3 nucleotides: TGCGCCAGCAGCCAAGGCTACTTCTCCTTAAGGGGGCCAATTTCTGGAAACACCATATATTTT.

The CDR3 reads CASRTRDYLYEQYF. The DNA of the CDR3 is TGTGCCAGCAGGACCCGGGACTACCTCTACGAGCAGTACTTC. The V gene is TRBV10-3, the J gene TRBJ2-7; TRBD2 agrees at 7 bases. The V and J ends lost 10 bases and 3 bases, in that order; junction bases with no gene match: 12. Per the germline V gene, CDR1 is ENHRY and CDR2 is SYGVKD. The CDR3 runs to 14 residues.

The chain combines TRBV25-1 with TRBJ2-5, with a weak D call TRBD1 (6 bases). This CDR3 comprises 13 residues. Germline V gene sequence: CDR1 MGHDK, CDR2 SYGVNS. The V end was cut by 3 bases, the J end by 2 bases, with 7 bases between. The CDR3 protein is CASSETGQETQYF. The CDR3 DNA reads TGTGCCAGCAGTGAGACAGGACAAGAGACCCAGTACTTC.

The genes are TRBV10-3 and TRBJ2-5; the match to TRBD1 covers 10 bases. With V trimmed by 5 bases and J by 2 bases, 8 bases remained unmatched. CDR3 length: 16 amino acids. Germline assignment: CDR1 ENHRY and CDR2 SYGVKD. This chain's CDR3 is CAISTIWTGGQETQYF. CDR3 in DNA: TGTGCCATCAGTACGATTTGGACAGGGGGACAAGAGACCCAGTACTTC.

In this sample, this clone turned up a few times. The chain carries TRBV6-1 and TRBJ1-6, with D perhaps TRBD1 (6 bases). This CDR3 comprises 15 residues. Trimming stripped 1 base from V and 12 bases from J, with 16 bases between. Germline lookup yields CDR1 MNHNS and CDR2 SASEGT. As DNA, the CDR3 is TGTGCCAGCAGTGAAGTATTGGGGGCCGGTAGACCCCTCCACTTT. It yields the protein CASSEVLGAGRPLHF.

The genes are TRBV2 and TRBJ2-2, with 10 bases lining up with TRBD2. The V and J ends lost 6 bases and 3 bases, in that order; junction bases with no gene match: 4. Germline lookup yields CDR1 SNHLY and CDR2 FYNNEI. The CDR3 has 15 residues. The CDR3 DNA follows: TGTGCCAGCAGCAGCGGGGGGGTACACACCGGGGAGCTGTTTTTT. Its translation: CASSSGGVHTGELFF.